The present entry profiles one T cell receptor (beta chain) with its context. The source of the sample is a study of cytomegalovirus exposure and HLA in healthy donors. Trimming cost V 5 bases and J 7 bases, with 7 bases left between them. This CDR3 has 11 amino acids. CDR1 is SEHNR and CDR2 is FQNEAQ in the germline V gene (reference sequence). Primers included in the PCR were 60 Vbeta and 13 Jbeta primers. Clones were read by immunoSEQ multiplex PCR, and TCRdb kept only the in-frame ones, dropping some. The sample consists of about 160,000 clones, approximately 81% of them appearing once. The sample consisted of PBMCs. The chain uses TRBV7-9 and TRBJ2-3; maybe TRBD1 (5 bases). The sequence was obtained from a female donor in good health and CMV-seronegative. The CDR3 here is CASSPGNTQYF. CDR3 sequence (DNA): TGTGCCAGCAGCCCAGGGAATACGCAGTATTTT. The full variable domain, with the rest looked up from reference TRBV7-9 and TRBJ2-3, is DTGVSQNPRHKITKRGQNVTFRCDPISEHNRLYWYRQTLGQGPEFLTYFQNEAQLEKSRLLSDRFSAERPKGSFSTLEIQRTEQGDSAMYLCASSPGNTQYFGPGTRLTVL.